The sequence of this T cell receptor beta chain was determined in a study of human T cells and chemical hapten exposure. On the study more broadly: Yields of TCR per sample differed, chiefly owing to small differences in pooled library volume.

In its sample, this clonotype was seen many times. Its antigen is unidentified. Total RNA extraction was carried out from unfractionated whole blood. Individual cDNA molecules (in the library) carried attached unique molecular identifiers. Per the study methods: There were a median of approximately 96,000 TCRs per sample, with a range from about 23,224 to 690,600. TCRdb used MiXCR to reprocess the reads, holding one entry per CDR3 protein. What appears here as the V and J calls and clone size reflects TCRdb's work, not the paper's. Among roughly 120,000 distinct CDR3 sequences, less than 10% were seen once, and the ten largest hold 1.1% to 1.5%. Study-wide results and caveats: Sensitizing to DPC left TCRs with a frequency above 1 in 1000 unaltered.

Trimming left V 5 bases short and J 7 bases short, with 8 bases between. This CDR3 has 11 amino acids. The chain couples TRBV12-3 or TRBV12-4 to TRBJ2-5; possible D gene TRBD2, 6 bases. Sequenced material: whole blood. This sequence was found in a human donor in good health. Some clones in this sample may be carry-over from other donors' samples. Here the CDR3 DNA reads TGTGCCAGCAGTCAGGGAGGGACCCAGTACTTC. Amino acids: CASSQGGTQYF.